The source of this T cell receptor beta chain is a study of T cell responses to AZD1222 COVID-19 vaccine. Trimming stripped 0 bases from V and 3 bases from J, with 14 bases between. The CDR3 is 16 residues long. Germline CDR1 is LGHNA and CDR2 is YNFKEQ. On this clone itself: Antigen unknown.

Method: immunoSEQ multiplex PCR; TCRdb's copy keeps in-frame clones and lacks some. The data show some 150,000 clones, approximately 90% seen once. Regarding the study as a whole: Repertoires were obtained only post-peak T cell response. Donor demographics were predominantly white British with a female majority; clonal diversity may be underestimated.

The TCR sequence derives from an adult in good health. The chain has TRBV4-2 and TRBJ1-2, with D perhaps matching TRBD1 (6 bases). Sequences were derived from peripheral blood, sampled on day 0 of AZD1222 vaccination. The CDR3 sequence: CASSQERDKNYYGYTF. CDR3 bases: TGTGCCAGCAGCCAAGAAAGGGACAAGAATTACTATGGCTACACCTTC.